These 14 T cell receptor beta chains were all obtained from the same sample, sequenced in a study of cytomegalovirus exposure and HLA in healthy donors. 60 Vbeta and 13 Jbeta primers were used in PCR. TCRdb keeps only in-frame clones here, not all; method: immunoSEQ multiplex PCR. The repertoire holds around 150,000 clones, with around three quarters as singletons. The sequenced sample consisted of PBMCs. The receptors stem from a male donor in good health and CMV-seronegative.

The chain carries TRBV11-2 and TRBJ1-1; 10 bases are shared with TRBD1. Trimming removed 4 bases from V and 5 bases from J; junction bases left unmatched: 7. Germline CDR1 is SGHAT and CDR2 is FQNNGV. This CDR3 comprises 15 residues. The CDR3 region is CASSYLGQGGTEAFF. The CDR3 nucleotides are TGTGCCAGCAGCTACCTAGGACAGGGGGGTACTGAAGCTTTCTTT.

The V gene is TRBV7-9, the J gene TRBJ1-4; 9 nucleotides line up with TRBD1. The CDR3 extends over 16 amino acids. The germline gives CDR1 SEHNR, CDR2 FQNEAQ (reference sequence). With V trimmed by 1 base and J by 5 bases, 5 bases remained unmatched. The DNA for the CDR3 is TGTGCCAGCAGCTTAGGGGCCGGGACAGGGAATGAAAAACTGTTTTTT. Protein sequence: CASSLGAGTGNEKLFF.

V and J are TRBV18 and TRBJ2-3; 9 nucleotides match TRBD2. The CDR3 runs to 17 residues. Germline V gene data show CDR1 as KGHSH and CDR2 as LQKENI. The ends lost 5 bases at V and 0 bases at J; junction bases unmatched: 9. CDR3 in DNA: TGTGCCAGCTCATCAACCCTAGCGGGGACTAGCACAGATACGCAGTATTTT. Translation: CASSSTLAGTSTDTQYF.

Details on this clone: Other DNA sequences in this sample translate to the same CDR3. The J gene is TRBJ1-5, the V gene TRBV7-2, with D possibly matching TRBD1 (6 bases). V lost 5 bases, J lost 4 bases, and 9 bases lay in between. Germline values: CDR1 SGHTA, CDR2 FQGNSA. The CDR3 is 13 residues long. The CDR3 sequence is CASSLRGNQPQHF. The CDR3 region has the DNA TGTGCCAGCAGCCTGAGGGGGAATCAGCCCCAGCATTTT.

The chain has TRBV6-1 and TRBJ2-7; D gene ambiguous. The V gene's germline CDR1 is MNHNS and CDR2 SASEGT. CDR3 length: 14 residues. V was cut by 2 bases and J by 4 bases, with 12 bases left in between. Here the CDR3 reads CASSEMAEVYEQYF. CDR3 nucleotides: TGTGCCAGCAGTGAAATGGCGGAAGTTTACGAGCAGTACTTC.

This clone occurred once. The gene calls are TRBV5-1 and TRBJ1-4; D not certain. CDR1 and CDR2 (germline): SGHRS, YFSETQ. V gave up 4 bases and J gave up 0 bases, with 7 bases separating them. CDR3 size: 14 residues. CDR3 region: CASSDGTTNEKLFF. The CDR3 region has the DNA TGCGCCAGCAGCGACGGGACAACTAATGAAAAACTGTTTTTT.

V is TRBV7-9 and J is TRBJ2-3; 8 nucleotides line up with TRBD2. CDR3 size: 16 residues. From germline, CDR1 is SEHNR and CDR2 FQNEAQ (reference sequence). Trimming cost V 2 bases and J 2 bases; bases outside gene matches: 6. The CDR3 here is CASSLRRGENTDTQYF. DNA for the CDR3: TGTGCCAGCAGCTTAAGGCGGGGGGAGAACACAGATACGCAGTATTTT.

This clone was counted between two and nine times. This chain connects TRBV2 to TRBJ2-7, with a possible D match to TRBD2 (5 bases). Germline CDR1 SNHLY, CDR2 FYNNEI. V dropped 8 bases and J dropped 2 bases, with 13 bases sitting between them. This CDR3 comprises 13 residues. The CDR3 nucleotides are TGTGCCAGCGCGGGTAGCTTTACCTACGAGCAGTACTTC. Residues: CASAGSFTYEQYF.

The chain uses TRBV5-1 and TRBJ1-1; TRBD1 agrees at 7 bases. The CDR3 sequence is 16 residues long. Germline CDR1 reads SGHRS; CDR2 reads YFSETQ. V lost 0 bases to trimming and J lost 2 bases; unmatched junction nucleotides: 7. Written as DNA, the CDR3 is TGCGCCAGCAGCTTGGCCGGGACAGCCGTAAACACTGAAGCTTTCTTT. Its protein product is CASSLAGTAVNTEAFF.

V and J are TRBV11-2 and TRBJ2-4; D is unresolved. This CDR3 contains 13 residues. Trimming took off 3 bases at V and 5 bases at J, with 8 bases between the two ends. In germline, CDR1 is SGHAT, CDR2 FQNNGV. This CDR3 is CASSLTIQNIQYF. DNA of the CDR3: TGTGCCAGCAGCTTGACAATACAAAACATTCAGTACTTC.

This sequence joins TRBV6-1 and TRBJ1-1; TRBD1 matches at 7 bases. The CDR3 has 13 residues. The V gene end was trimmed by 3 bases and the J gene end by 10 bases; junction bases not matched to a gene: 8. Germline V gene data show CDR1 as MNHNS and CDR2 as SASEGT. The CDR3 DNA is TGTGCCAGCAGTGAGAAAGGGGGCTTGTCAGCTTTCTTT. It yields the protein CASSEKGGLSAFF.

The chain has TRBV6-1 and TRBJ2-3, with D maybe TRBD1 (6 bases). V dropped 0 bases and J dropped 2 bases, with 12 bases sitting between them. Germline CDR1 MNHNS, CDR2 SASEGT. CDR3 length: 16 amino acids. The CDR3, as DNA: TGTGCCAGCAGTGAAGCCGGGACACTATACACAGATACGCAGTATTTT. This gives the protein CASSEAGTLYTDTQYF.

This chain connects TRBV5-1 to TRBJ1-1; 7 nucleotides align to TRBD1. This CDR3 is built from 15 residues. Germline V gives CDR1 SGHRS, CDR2 YFSETQ. The V gene end was trimmed by 0 bases and the J gene end by 1 base; junction bases not matched to a gene: 3. CDR3: CASSLGQGQNTEAFF. The DNA for the CDR3 is TGCGCCAGCAGCTTGGGACAGGGCCAGAACACTGAAGCTTTCTTT.

This chain joins TRBV4-3 and TRBJ2-5; a weak D match, TRBD2 (5 bases). Deletions cut 0 bases from V and 9 bases from J, with 20 bases between. CDR1 is LGHNA and CDR2 is YSLEER in the germline V gene. This CDR3 contains 16 residues. The CDR3 DNA reads TGCGCCAGCAGCCAAGATACCCTCGGACCGGGAATGGCCCAGTACTTC. Translation gives CASSQDTLGPGMAQYF.